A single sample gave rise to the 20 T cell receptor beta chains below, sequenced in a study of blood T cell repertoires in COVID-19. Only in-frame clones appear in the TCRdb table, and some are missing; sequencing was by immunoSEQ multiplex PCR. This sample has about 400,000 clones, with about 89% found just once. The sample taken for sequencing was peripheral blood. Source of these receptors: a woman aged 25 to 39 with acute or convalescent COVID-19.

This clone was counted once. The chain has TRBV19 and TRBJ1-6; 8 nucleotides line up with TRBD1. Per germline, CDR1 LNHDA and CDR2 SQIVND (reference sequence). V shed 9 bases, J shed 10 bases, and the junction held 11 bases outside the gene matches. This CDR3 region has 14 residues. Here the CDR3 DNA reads TGTGCCAGCCAAACAACAGGGGGACGGTCACCCCTCCACTTT. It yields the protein CASQTTGGRSPLHF. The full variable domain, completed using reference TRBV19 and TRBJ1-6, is DGGITQSPKYLFRKEGQNVTLSCEQNLNHDAMYWYRQDPGQGLRLIYYSQIVNDFQKGDIAEGYSVSREKKESFPLTVTSAQKNPTAFYLCASQTTGGRSPLHFGNGTRLTVT.

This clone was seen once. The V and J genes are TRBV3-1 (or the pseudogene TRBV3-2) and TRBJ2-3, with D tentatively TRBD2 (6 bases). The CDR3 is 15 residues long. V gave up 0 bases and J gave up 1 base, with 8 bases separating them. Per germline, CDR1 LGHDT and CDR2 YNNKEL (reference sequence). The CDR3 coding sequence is TGTGCCAGCAGCCAAGAGACGGGGGGCACAGATACGCAGTATTTT. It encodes CASSQETGGTDTQYF.

CDR3 coding DNA: TGTGCCAGCAGCTCAACAGGGGGCAGTGTCACCGGGGAGCTGTTTTTT. Encoded protein: CASSSTGGSVTGELFF. V usage is TRBV7-3 and J usage is TRBJ2-2, with TRBD1 identical over 9 bases. The CDR3 spans 16 residues. With 4 bases clipped from V and 4 bases from J, the junction kept 7 bases outside the gene matches. Germline CDR1 and CDR2: SGHTA and FQGTGA. Looking up the rest from reference TRBV7-3 and TRBJ2-2 gives the full variable domain: GAGVSQTPSNKVTEKGKYVELRCDPISGHTALYWYRQSLGQGPEFLIYFQGTGAADDSGLPNDRFFAVRPEGSVSTLKIQRTERGDSAVYLCASSSTGGSVTGELFFGEGSRLTVL.

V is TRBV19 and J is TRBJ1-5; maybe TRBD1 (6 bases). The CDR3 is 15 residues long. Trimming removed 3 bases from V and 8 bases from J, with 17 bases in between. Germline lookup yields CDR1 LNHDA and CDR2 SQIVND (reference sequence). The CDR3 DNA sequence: TGTGCCAGTAGTATTGGGGCTGGGGGCGCGGAGCCCCAGCATTTT. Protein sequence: CASSIGAGGAEPQHF.

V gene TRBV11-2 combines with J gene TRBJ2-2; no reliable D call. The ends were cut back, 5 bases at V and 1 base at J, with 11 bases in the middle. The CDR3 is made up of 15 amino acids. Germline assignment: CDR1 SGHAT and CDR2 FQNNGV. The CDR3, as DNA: TGTGCCAGCAGCCGAATTCCTATGAACACCGGGGAGCTGTTTTTT. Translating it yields CASSRIPMNTGELFF. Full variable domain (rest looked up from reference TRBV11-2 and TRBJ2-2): EAGVAQSPRYKIIEKRQSVAFWCNPISGHATLYWYQQILGQGPKLLIQFQNNGVVDDSQLPKDRFSAERLKGVDSTLKIQPAKLEDSAVYLCASSRIPMNTGELFFGEGSRLTVL.

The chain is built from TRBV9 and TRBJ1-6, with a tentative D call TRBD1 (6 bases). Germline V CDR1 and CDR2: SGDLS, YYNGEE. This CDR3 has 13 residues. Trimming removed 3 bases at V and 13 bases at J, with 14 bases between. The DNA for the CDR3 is TGTGCCAGCAGCGACACAGGGATGGGTCCCCTCCACTTT. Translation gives CASSDTGMGPLHF.

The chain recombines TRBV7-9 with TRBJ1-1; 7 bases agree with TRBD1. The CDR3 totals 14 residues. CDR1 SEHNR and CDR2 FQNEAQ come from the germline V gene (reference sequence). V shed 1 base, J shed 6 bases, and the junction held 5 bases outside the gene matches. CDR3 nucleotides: TGTGCCAGCAGCTTAGGACAGGGAAACTCTGAAGCTTTCTTT. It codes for CASSLGQGNSEAFF.

DNA of the CDR3: TGTGCCAGCAGACCTCCCAGGGGGGCTAAACCGGGCTACACCTTC. Amino acids: CASRPPRGAKPGYTF. The chain has TRBV27 and TRBJ1-2; 7 positions match TRBD1. Losses at the gene ends were 6 bases for V and 8 bases for J; bases not matched to a gene: 15. The V gene's germline CDR1 is MNHEY and CDR2 SMNVEV (reference sequence). The CDR3 consists of 15 residues.

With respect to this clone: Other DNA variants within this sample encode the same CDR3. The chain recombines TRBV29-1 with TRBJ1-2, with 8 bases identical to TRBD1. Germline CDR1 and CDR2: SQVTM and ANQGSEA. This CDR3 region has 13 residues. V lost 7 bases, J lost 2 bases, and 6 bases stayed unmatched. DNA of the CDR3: TGCAGCGGCCTGACAGGGGTCAACTATGGCTACACCTTC. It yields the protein CSGLTGVNYGYTF.

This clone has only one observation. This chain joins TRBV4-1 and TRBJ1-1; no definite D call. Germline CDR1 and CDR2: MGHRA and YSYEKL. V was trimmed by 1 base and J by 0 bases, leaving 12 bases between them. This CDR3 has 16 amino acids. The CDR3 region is CASSQAQIAMNTEAFF. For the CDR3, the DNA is TGCGCCAGCAGCCAAGCTCAAATAGCTATGAACACTGAAGCTTTCTTT.

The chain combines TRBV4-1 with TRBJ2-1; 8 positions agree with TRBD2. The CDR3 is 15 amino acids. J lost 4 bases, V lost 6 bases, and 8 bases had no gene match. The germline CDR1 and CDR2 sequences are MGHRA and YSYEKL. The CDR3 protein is CASSTSGGGYNEQFF. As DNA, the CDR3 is TGCGCCAGCAGTACCAGCGGGGGAGGGTACAATGAGCAGTTCTTC.

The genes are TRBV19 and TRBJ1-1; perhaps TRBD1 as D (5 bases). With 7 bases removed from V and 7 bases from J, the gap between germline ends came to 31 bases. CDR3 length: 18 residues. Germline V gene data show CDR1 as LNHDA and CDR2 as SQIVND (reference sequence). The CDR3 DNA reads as TGTGCCAGTAAACGACACCGGCAGGGTGGGGTGGGAACAGGTGAAGCTTTCTTT. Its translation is CASKRHRQGGVGTGEAFF.

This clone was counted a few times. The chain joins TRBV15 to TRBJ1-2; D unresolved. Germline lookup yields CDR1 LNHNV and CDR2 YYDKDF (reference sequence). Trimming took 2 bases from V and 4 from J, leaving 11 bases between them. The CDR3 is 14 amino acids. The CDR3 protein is CATSRPEAGYGYTF. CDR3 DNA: TGTGCCACCAGCAGACCCGAAGCCGGCTATGGCTACACCTTC.

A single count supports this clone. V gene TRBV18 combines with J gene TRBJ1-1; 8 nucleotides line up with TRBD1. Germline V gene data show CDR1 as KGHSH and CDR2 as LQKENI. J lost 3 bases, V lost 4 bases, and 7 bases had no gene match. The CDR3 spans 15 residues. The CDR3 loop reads CASSLNRGLDTEAFF. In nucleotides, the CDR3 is TGTGCCAGCTCACTAAACAGGGGGTTGGACACTGAAGCTTTCTTT.

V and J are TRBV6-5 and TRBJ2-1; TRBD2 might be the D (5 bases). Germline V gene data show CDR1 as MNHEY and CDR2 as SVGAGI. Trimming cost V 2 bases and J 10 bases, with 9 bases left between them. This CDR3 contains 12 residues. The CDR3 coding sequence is TGTGCCAGCAGTTACGTCGGCGGGGAGCAGTTCTTC. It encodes CASSYVGGEQFF.

The CDR3: CASSFRTSGGDNEQFF. The CDR3 region has the DNA TGTGCCAGCAGCTTCCGGACTAGCGGGGGAGACAATGAGCAGTTCTTC. The chain couples TRBV7-2 to TRBJ2-1; 13 bases line up with TRBD2. Germline CDR1 reads SGHTA; CDR2 reads FQGNSA. The CDR3 spans 16 residues. V lost 3 bases, J lost 5 bases, and 4 bases stayed unmatched.

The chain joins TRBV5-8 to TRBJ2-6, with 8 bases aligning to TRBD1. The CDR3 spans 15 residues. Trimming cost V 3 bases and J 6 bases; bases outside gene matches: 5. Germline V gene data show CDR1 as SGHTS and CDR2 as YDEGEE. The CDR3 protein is CASSSRTGMANVLTF. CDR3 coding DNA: TGTGCCAGCAGCTCGAGGACAGGGATGGCCAACGTCCTGACTTTC.

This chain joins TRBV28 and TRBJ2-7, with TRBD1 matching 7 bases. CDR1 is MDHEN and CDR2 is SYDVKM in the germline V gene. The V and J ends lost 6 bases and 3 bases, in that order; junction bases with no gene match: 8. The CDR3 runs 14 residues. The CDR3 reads CASRGRDRFYEQYF. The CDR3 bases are TGTGCCAGCAGAGGCCGGGACAGATTCTACGAGCAGTACTTC.

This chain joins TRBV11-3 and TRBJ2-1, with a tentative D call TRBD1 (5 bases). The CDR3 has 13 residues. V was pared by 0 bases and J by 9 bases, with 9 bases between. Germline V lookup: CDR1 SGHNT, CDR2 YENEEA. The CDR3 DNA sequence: TGTGCCAGCAGCTTAGATAGGGGCTCTGAGCAGTTCTTC. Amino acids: CASSLDRGSEQFF.

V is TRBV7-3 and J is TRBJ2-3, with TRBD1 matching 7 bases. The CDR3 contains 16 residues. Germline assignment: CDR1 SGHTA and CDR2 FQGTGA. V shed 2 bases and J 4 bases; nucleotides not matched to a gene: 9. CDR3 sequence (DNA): TGTGCCAGCAGCTTAGTAGGGGGCCAGTTAGCAGATACGCAGTATTTT. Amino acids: CASSLVGGQLADTQYF.